Presented here are 20 T cell receptor beta chains from one specimen sequenced in a study of OX40 agonist ivuxolimab in advanced cancers. Profiled with immunoSEQ multiplex PCR; TCRdb holds only in-frame clones, not every one. The sample has 82,000 or so clones, 80% to 95% seen once; the top ten hold under 0.7%. Specimen: CD4+ or CD8+ T cells sorted from blood, collected in a trial of the OX40 agonist ivuxolimab. The receptors shown here come from an adult with an advanced solid tumor such as melanoma, head and neck, liver or kidney cancer.

Comment on this clone: Other DNA sequences from this sample encode an identical CDR3 as well. This sequence joins TRBV15 and TRBJ2-3; a weak D match, TRBD1 (5 bases). The germline V gene has CDR1 LNHNV and CDR2 YYDKDF (reference sequence). V was pared by 1 base and J by 1 base, with 9 bases between. This CDR3 has 15 residues. The CDR3 sequence: CATSRGGQGTDTQYF. In DNA, the CDR3 is TGTGCCACCAGCAGAGGGGGCCAGGGCACAGATACGCAGTATTTT.

This chain connects TRBV5-1 to TRBJ1-4; 7 positions agree with TRBD1. Germline CDR1 and CDR2: SGHRS and YFSETQ. The V segment lost 3 bases and the J segment 5 bases; nucleotides outside the gene matches: 4. This CDR3 region has 14 residues. The CDR3 loop reads CASSSAGGNEKLFF. The DNA for the CDR3 is TGCGCCAGCAGCTCGGCAGGGGGAAATGAAAAACTGTTTTTT.

About this clone itself: The sample contains more than one DNA sequence encoding this CDR3. The J gene is TRBJ2-3, the V gene TRBV5-1; TRBD1 aligns across 8 bases. CDR3 length equals 15 residues. Looked up from germline, CDR1 is SGHRS and CDR2 is YFSETQ. J gave up 0 bases and V 4 bases, and 4 bases lay outside the gene matches. As DNA, the CDR3 is TGCGCCAGCAGCCCAGGGGGCGCAAGCACAGATACGCAGTATTTT. Translating it yields CASSPGGASTDTQYF.

The chain is built from TRBV7-8 and TRBJ2-7; 8 nucleotides match TRBD2. V trimming: 5 bases; J trimming: 6 bases; junction bases outside the gene matches: 6. Germline V gives CDR1 SGHVS, CDR2 FQNEAQ. This CDR3 comprises 13 residues. The CDR3 loop is CASSKGLALEQYF. For the CDR3, the DNA is TGTGCCAGCAGCAAAGGACTAGCTCTCGAGCAGTACTTC.

The V and J genes are TRBV27 and TRBJ1-1; the D is unclear. Germline V CDR1 and CDR2: MNHEY, SMNVEV (reference sequence). This CDR3 region has 13 residues. V gave up 4 bases and J gave up 2 bases, with 8 bases separating them. The chain's CDR3 is CASSSRINTEAFF. DNA for the CDR3: TGTGCCAGCAGTTCCAGAATAAACACTGAAGCTTTCTTT.

The V and J genes are TRBV11-1 and TRBJ2-5, with TRBD2 matching over 8 bases. CDR3 size: 16 residues. After removal of 3 bases from V and 2 bases from J, the junction contained 8 bases not matched to a gene. Germline CDR1 and CDR2: SGHAT and FQDESV (reference sequence). The CDR3 here is CASSLIPGGPQETQYF. The CDR3 DNA follows: TGTGCCAGCAGCTTGATCCCGGGAGGGCCGCAAGAGACCCAGTACTTC.

The chain couples TRBV30 to TRBJ2-7, with a tentative D call TRBD2 (6 bases). CDR3 length equals 16 residues. V lost 0 bases, J lost 0 bases, and 15 bases lay in between. Germline-derived CDR1 and CDR2 are GTSNPN and SVGIG (reference sequence). The CDR3: CAWSVRRDPSSYEQYF. Written as DNA, the CDR3 is TGTGCCTGGAGTGTACGGAGGGATCCTAGCTCCTACGAGCAGTACTTC.

The chain uses TRBV19 and TRBJ2-5; TRBD2 might be the D (6 bases). Germline CDR1 and CDR2: LNHDA and SQIVND (reference sequence). CDR3 size: 15 residues. Trimming shortened V by 4 bases and J by 1 base, and 13 bases separated the two germline ends. The CDR3 protein is CASSTHGGSQETQYF. The CDR3 nucleotides are TGTGCCAGTAGTACCCATGGGGGGTCCCAAGAGACCCAGTACTTC.

V is TRBV5-1 and J is TRBJ1-3, with 10 nucleotides matching TRBD1. Per germline, CDR1 SGHRS and CDR2 YFSETQ. J gave up 2 bases and V 4 bases, and 6 bases lay outside the gene matches. The CDR3 contains 16 residues. The DNA of the CDR3 is TGCGCCAGCAGCGCCTCGGGACAGGGGACTGGAAACACCATATATTTT. It translates to CASSASGQGTGNTIYF.

V gene TRBV5-1 combines with J gene TRBJ1-3; D remains ambiguous. V dropped 4 bases and J dropped 0 bases, with 11 bases sitting between them. CDR3 length: 15 amino acids. CDR1 and CDR2 (germline): SGHRS, YFSETQ. This CDR3 is CASSPDGYSGNTIYF. DNA of the CDR3: TGCGCCAGCAGCCCGGACGGATACTCTGGAAACACCATATATTTT.

V is TRBV2 and J is TRBJ2-7; D gene ambiguous. V lost 3 bases and J 6 bases, leaving 18 bases between the germline ends. Germline CDR1 is SNHLY and CDR2 is FYNNEI. The length of the CDR3 is 15 residues. In DNA, the CDR3 is TGTGCCAGCAGTGATATAGGTTTACCTTCCCTCGAGCAGTACTTC. It yields the protein CASSDIGLPSLEQYF. The full variable domain, in which reference TRBV2 and TRBJ2-7 provide the parts outside the CDR3, is EPEVTQTPSHQVTQMGQEVILRCVPISNHLYFYWYRQILGQKVEFLVSFYNNEISEKSEIFDDQFSVERPDGSNFTLKIRSTKLEDSAMYFCASSDIGLPSLEQYFGPGTRLTVT.

The gene calls are TRBV30 and TRBJ1-1, with D tentatively TRBD1 (5 bases). This CDR3 contains 14 residues. Germline assignment: CDR1 GTSNPN and CDR2 SVGIG (reference sequence). V lost 4 bases and J lost 1, with 13 bases in between. CDR3 sequence reads: CAWKTGEWNTEAFF. The CDR3 region has the DNA TGTGCCTGGAAGACGGGGGAATGGAACACTGAAGCTTTCTTT.

The chain carries TRBV30 and TRBJ1-2; D not resolved. V dropped 4 bases and J dropped 8 bases, with 8 bases sitting between them. The CDR3 runs 10 residues. Per germline, CDR1 GTSNPN and CDR2 SVGIG (reference sequence). The CDR3 sequence: CAWMREGYTF. The CDR3 nucleotides read TGTGCCTGGATGCGGGAGGGCTACACCTTC.

The genes are TRBV5-1 and TRBJ1-1; D is unresolved. Germline V gives CDR1 SGHRS, CDR2 YFSETQ. CDR3 size: 12 residues. Trimming cost V 2 bases and J 1 base, with 3 bases left between them. CDR3 in DNA: TGCGCCAGCAGCTTTCAGAACACTGAAGCTTTCTTT. It yields the protein CASSFQNTEAFF.

The CDR3 coding sequence is TGTGCCAGTAGTATAAGACACTACACCGGGGAGCTGTTTTTT. Residues: CASSIRHYTGELFF. The genes are TRBV19 and TRBJ2-2; D gene ambiguous. Trimming took 2 bases from V and 3 from J, leaving 7 bases between them. The CDR3 length is 14 residues. Germline V gene sequence: CDR1 LNHDA, CDR2 SQIVND (reference sequence).

The chain joins TRBV7-3 to TRBJ2-5, with 13 bases matching TRBD2. The CDR3 has 15 amino acids. Per the germline V gene, CDR1 is SGHTA and CDR2 is FQGTGA. Trimming removed 4 bases from V and 5 bases from J; junction bases left unmatched: 4. The CDR3 coding sequence is TGTGCCAGCAGCTCCGGACTAGCGGGAGCCGAGACCCAGTACTTC. It encodes CASSSGLAGAETQYF.

The chain has TRBV6-6 and TRBJ2-3; a possible D gene is TRBD2 (6 bases). This CDR3 region has 13 residues. Between the trimmed V and J ends, which lost 5 bases and 2 bases, there was a span of 8 bases. The germline V gene has CDR1 MNHNY and CDR2 SVGAGI (reference sequence). CDR3 coding DNA: TGTGCCAGCAGTCGGGACTCCACAGATACGCAGTATTTT. Protein product: CASSRDSTDTQYF.

The CDR3 loop reads CAWSPRPFPNALFF. DNA for the CDR3: TGTGCCTGGAGTCCTCGACCCTTTCCAAACGCGCTGTTTTTT. The chain has TRBV30 and TRBJ2-2; D remains unclear. The CDR3 length is 14 residues. Germline V gene sequence: CDR1 GTSNPN, CDR2 SVGIG (reference sequence). V lost 2 bases, J lost 13 bases, and 20 bases lay in between.

This sequence joins TRBV18 and TRBJ2-3; D may be TRBD2 (6 bases). V was cut by 3 bases and J by 4 bases, with 8 bases left in between. The CDR3 has 13 amino acids. Germline CDR1 KGHSH, CDR2 LQKENI. In nucleotides, the CDR3 is TGTGCCAGCTCACCCCCGGGAGCAGATACGCAGTATTTT. This gives the protein CASSPPGADTQYF.

This clone has only one observation. The V and J genes are TRBV2 and TRBJ1-5; 10 bases map to TRBD1. The V and J ends lost 8 bases and 4 bases, in that order; junction bases with no gene match: 8. This CDR3 comprises 15 residues. The germline V gene has CDR1 SNHLY and CDR2 FYNNEI. CDR3 DNA sequence: TGTGCCAGCGACTTGACAGGGGGCTTTAATCAGCCCCAGCATTTT. It yields the protein CASDLTGGFNQPQHF.